This T cell receptor (beta chain) is drawn from a study of T cells in localized non-small cell lung cancer (TCRdb year 2020). At the level of the whole study: The study analyzed T cell repertoires of 236 early-stage NSCLC patients, comparing tumors and uninvolved tumor-adjacent lungs. The cohort consisted of 200 to 300 treatment-naive NSCLC patients whose localized lung tumors had been resected. A mean age of around 69 years was recorded for the NSCLC patients, of whom under 150 were male and about a hundred were female. Overall study outcomes, separate from this receptor: Because multi-region tumor sequencing was not performed, intratumor heterogeneity could not be ruled out. Higher blood T cell density associated with longer overall survival, while higher adjacent-lung clonality associated with shorter survival. Of the top 100 tumor clones, a median of about 53 were detected in paired uninvolved adjacent lung; 28 were also among that lung's top 100. Uninvolved tumor-adjacent lung showed the highest T cell clonality, higher than tumor, which suggests more focused antigenic responses in the uninvolved tumor-adjacent lung. Because the study design was exploratory, TCR variables were selected using unadjusted p-values without false-discovery rate correction.

At diagnosis, peripheral blood, uninvolved tumor-adjacent lung and tumor were collected and were preserved as a mix of fresh-frozen and FFPE material. For TCR repertoire profiling, the blood samples were analyzed as peripheral blood mononuclear cells. Turning to this clone: Its specific antigen is unknown. Base qualities are not at hand, and no much larger clone is one base apart.

TCR beta CDR3 regions were sequenced from DNA using the immunoSEQ Assay. Concerning the study's data processing: To compute T cell density, TCR beta template counts were normalized to usable DNA, which was estimated by amplifying housekeeping genes. Using the preseqR package, richness was estimated by extrapolating to 120,000 templates for tissue samples and 400,000 templates for PBMC samples. Clonality was calculated as one minus Pielou's evenness. Tissue-enriched TCRs were identified through differential abundance testing performed on productive amino-acid clonotypes, with a minimum total count of 5 and an alpha of 0.1. The Jaccard Index and the Morisita Overlap Index were used to measure how much the repertoires overlapped between compartments. GLIPH grouped TCR beta CDR3s together with public tetramer-defined viral CDR3s, and a viral motif had to include at least three viral sequences and show V-gene enrichment. TCRdb stores this immuneACCESS table with in-frame sequences only. Part of the clones is absent; in the studies checked, under half of the shortfall reflects unresolved V genes, and no reason is known for the rest. That table gives V, J and clone size, and the DNA gave D and trimming. In this sample the table shows tens of thousands of clones, about 87% of which occur a single time. The ten biggest clones cover over 9% of the sample.

This clonotype originated in a man between 40 and 69 years old with stage II squamous cell lung carcinoma. The source material was PBMCs, sampled before any cancer treatment.

At the DNA level, the sequence is TGTGCCAGCAGTTTAGGACGGCCCGTTTCTGGAAACACCATATATTTT. Its protein product is CASSLGRPVSGNTIYF. The chain couples TRBV6-5 to TRBJ1-3; confidence is insufficient to name the D gene. CDR3 length: 16 amino acids, cysteine to phenylalanine. The entry retains the CDR3 DNA only, 48 bases that are in frame from base 1. V was cut back by 4 bases and J by 1 base, leaving a gap of 14 bases between them. From the germline V gene, CDR1 is MNHEY and CDR2 is SVGAGI.